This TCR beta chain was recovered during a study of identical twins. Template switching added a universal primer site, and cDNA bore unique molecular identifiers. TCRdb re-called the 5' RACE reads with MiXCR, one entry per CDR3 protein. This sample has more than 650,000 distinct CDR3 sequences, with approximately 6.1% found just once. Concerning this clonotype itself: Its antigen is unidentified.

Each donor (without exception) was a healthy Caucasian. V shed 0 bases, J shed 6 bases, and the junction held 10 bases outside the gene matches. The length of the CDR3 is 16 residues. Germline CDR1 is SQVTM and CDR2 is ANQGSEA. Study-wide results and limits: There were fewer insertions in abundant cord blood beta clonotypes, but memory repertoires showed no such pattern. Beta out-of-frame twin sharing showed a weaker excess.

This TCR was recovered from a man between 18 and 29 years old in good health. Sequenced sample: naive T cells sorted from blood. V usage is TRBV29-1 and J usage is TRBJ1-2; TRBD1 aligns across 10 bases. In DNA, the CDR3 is TGCAGCGTTGAAGACGAACCCGACAGGGGGCTTGATGGCTACACCTTC. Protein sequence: CSVEDEPDRGLDGYTF. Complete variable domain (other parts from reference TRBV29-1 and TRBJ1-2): SAVISQKPSRDICQRGTSLTIQCQVDSQVTMMFWYRQQPGQSLTLIATANQGSEATYESGFVIDKFPISRPNLTFSTLTVSNMSPEDSSIYLCSVEDEPDRGLDGYTFGSGTRLTVV.